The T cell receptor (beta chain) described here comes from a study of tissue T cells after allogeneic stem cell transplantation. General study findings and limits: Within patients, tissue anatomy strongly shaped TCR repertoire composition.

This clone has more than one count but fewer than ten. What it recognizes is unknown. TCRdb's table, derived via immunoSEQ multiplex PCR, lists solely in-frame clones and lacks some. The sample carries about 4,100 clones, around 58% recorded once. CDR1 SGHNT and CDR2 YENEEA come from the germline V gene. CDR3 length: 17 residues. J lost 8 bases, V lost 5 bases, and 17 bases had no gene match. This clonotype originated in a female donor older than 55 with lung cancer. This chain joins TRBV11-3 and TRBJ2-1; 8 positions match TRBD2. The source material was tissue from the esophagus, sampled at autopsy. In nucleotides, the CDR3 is TGTGCCAGCAGCCCCCGTCTCGGGCGGGGGGCCGTAGATGAGCAGTTCTTC. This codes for CASSPRLGRGAVDEQFF. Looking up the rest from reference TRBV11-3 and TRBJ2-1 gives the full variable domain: EAGVVQSPRYKIIEKKQPVAFWCNPISGHNTLYWYLQNLGQGPELLIRYENEEAVDDSQLPKDRFSAERLKGVDSTLKIQPAELGDSAVYLCASSPRLGRGAVDEQFFGPGTRLTVL.